The rows below give T cell receptor beta chains drawn from one sample of a study of CD4 T cells in relation to SARS-CoV-2 and coronaviruses. TCRdb keeps only in-frame clones here, not all; method: immunoSEQ multiplex PCR. Of about 35,000 clones in the sample, just under 85% were seen once. These receptors lack a known antigen. Sequencing input: naive CD4+ T cells from PBMCs, cultured in vitro. These TCRs come from an adult with COVID-19. CDR3s include the opening cysteine and the closing phenylalanine or tryptophan. A D gene is named only where the DNA matches it firmly. Clone size is given for some rows only: seen once, a few or many times, or a class if the clone is expanded.

v_gene	j_gene	d_gene	abundance	CDR3nt	CDR3aa
TRBV4-1	TRBJ1-1	NA	NA	TGCGCCAGCAACCAAGTAGGCATACAGGGTAAGAACACTGAAGCTTTCTTT	CASNQVGIQGKNTEAFF
TRBV19	TRBJ2-5	NA	NA	TGTGCCAGTAGTATAGCGGAGTTGGAGACCCAGTACTTC	CASSIAELETQYF
TRBV30	TRBJ1-2	NA	NA	TGTGCCTGGAGTGACGCCATCGGTGGCTACACCTTC	CAWSDAIGGYTF
TRBV6-2/TRBV6-3	TRBJ2-1	NA	NA	TGTGCCAGCAGCACAAGGGAAGGGGGTTACAATGAGCAGTTCTTC	CASSTREGGYNEQFF
TRBV4-1	TRBJ2-7	NA	NA	TGCGCCAGCAGCCAAGAGGGACCCCTGTCCTACGAGCAGTACTTC	CASSQEGPLSYEQYF
TRBV7-3	TRBJ2-5	TRBD2	NA	TGTGCCAGCAGCTACGGGCTAGCGGGACTAGAGACCCAGTACTTC	CASSYGLAGLETQYF
TRBV19	TRBJ1-4	NA	NA	TGTGCCAGTAGTATCCCGGGACGGGGGAATGAAAAACTGTTTTTT	CASSIPGRGNEKLFF
TRBV21-1	TRBJ2-3	NA	NA	TGTGCCAGCAAGAGGACTAGCGGGAGGGCAGGCACAGATACGCAGTATTTT	CASKRTSGRAGTDTQYF
TRBV14	TRBJ1-3	NA	few	TGTGCCAGCGGGAGATCCGGAAACACCATATATTTT	CASGRSGNTIYF
TRBV20-1	TRBJ2-7	NA	NA	TGCAGTGCTAGAGAGGCCTACGAGCAGTACTTC	CSAREAYEQYF
TRBV5-5	TRBJ1-4	NA	NA	TGTGCCAGCAGCTTGCCGACAGTCGACGAAAAACTGTTTTTT	CASSLPTVDEKLFF
TRBV7-9	TRBJ2-5	NA	NA	TGTGCCAGCAGCCTCGTCGGGAGTCAGACCCAGTACTTC	CASSLVGSQTQYF